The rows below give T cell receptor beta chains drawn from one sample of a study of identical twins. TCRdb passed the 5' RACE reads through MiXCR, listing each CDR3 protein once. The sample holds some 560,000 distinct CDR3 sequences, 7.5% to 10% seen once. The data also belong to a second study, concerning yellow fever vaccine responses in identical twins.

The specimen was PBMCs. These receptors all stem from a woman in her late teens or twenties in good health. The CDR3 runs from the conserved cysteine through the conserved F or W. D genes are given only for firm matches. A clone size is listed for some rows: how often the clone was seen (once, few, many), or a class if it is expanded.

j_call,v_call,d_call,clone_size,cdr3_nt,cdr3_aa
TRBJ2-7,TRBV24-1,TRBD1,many,TGTGCCACCAGTGACCCGCCTCAGGGGGCGAGGGACGAGCAGTACTTC,CATSDPPQGARDEQYF
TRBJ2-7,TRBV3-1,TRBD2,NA,TGTGCCAGCAGCCAACACGGACTAGCGGGAGGCTCCTACGAGCAGTACTTC,CASSQHGLAGGSYEQYF
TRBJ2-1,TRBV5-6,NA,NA,TGTGCCAGCAGCGAGGGACGGCTTGAGCAGTTCTTC,CASSEGRLEQFF
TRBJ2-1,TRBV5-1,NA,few,TGCGCCAGCAGCTTTGGGCCCGACTATGAGCAGTTCTTC,CASSFGPDYEQFF
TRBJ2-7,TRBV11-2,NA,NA,TGTGCCAGCAGCTTAGATCACAGCTCCTACGAGCAGTACTTC,CASSLDHSSYEQYF
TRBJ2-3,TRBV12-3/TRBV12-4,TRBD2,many,TGTGCCAGCAGTTCCCTAGCGGGATCAGATACGCAGTATTTT,CASSSLAGSDTQYF
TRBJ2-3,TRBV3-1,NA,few,TGTGCCAGCAGCCAAGATCAGGGGGAGGCGGATACGCAGTATTTT,CASSQDQGEADTQYF
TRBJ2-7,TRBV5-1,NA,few,TGCGCCAGCAGCCTCGGGACGGAAAGCTCCTACGAGCAGTACTTC,CASSLGTESSYEQYF
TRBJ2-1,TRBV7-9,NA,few,TGTGCCAGCAGCTCCGGAGAACATAGCTACAATGAGCAGTTCTTC,CASSSGEHSYNEQFF
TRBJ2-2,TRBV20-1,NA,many,TGCAGTGCTTCACCCTGGGGTAGCGCGAACACCGGGGAGCTGTTTTTT,CSASPWGSANTGELFF
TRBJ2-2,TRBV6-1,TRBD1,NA,TGTGCCAGCAGCCTGGGACAGAAGTCCACCGGGGAGCTGTTTTTT,CASSLGQKSTGELFF
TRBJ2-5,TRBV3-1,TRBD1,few,TGTGCCAGCAGCCGAGGGACAGGGGGCACTCAGACCCAGTACTTC,CASSRGTGGTQTQYF
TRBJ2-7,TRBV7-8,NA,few,TGTGCCAGCAGCTTTTCCGGGGGAGTCTCCTACGAGCAGTACTTC,CASSFSGGVSYEQYF
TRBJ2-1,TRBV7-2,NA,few,TGTGCCAGCAGCTATCAGGGGAACAATGAGCAGTTCTTC,CASSYQGNNEQFF
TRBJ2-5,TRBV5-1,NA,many,TGCGCCAGCAGCACCTGGACAGTCGCACAAGAGACCCAGTACTTC,CASSTWTVAQETQYF
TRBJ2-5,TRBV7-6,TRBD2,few,TGTGCCAGCAGCTTAGAAGGGGGACTAGCGGGGCACCAAGAGACCCAGTACTTC,CASSLEGGLAGHQETQYF
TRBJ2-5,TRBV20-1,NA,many,TGCAGTGCCAGGGGTAGAGACAATCAAGAGACCCAGTACTTC,CSARGRDNQETQYF
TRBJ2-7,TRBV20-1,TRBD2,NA,TGCAGTGGTGCAGTTTTTAGCGGGAACTCCTACGAGCAGTACTTC,CSGAVFSGNSYEQYF
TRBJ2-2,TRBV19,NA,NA,TGTGCCAGTAGTATTTCCAGGGTGAAAGCCGGGGAGCTGTTTTTT,CASSISRVKAGELFF
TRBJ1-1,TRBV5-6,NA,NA,TGTGCCAGCAGCTTGGCCGTTGGGAAAGGGGCTGAAGCTTTCTTT,CASSLAVGKGAEAFF
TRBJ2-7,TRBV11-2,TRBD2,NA,TGTGCCAGCAGCTCCCGGACTAGCGGGAGTGGGGGGGTCTTGCATATCTTC,CASSSRTSGSGGVLHIF
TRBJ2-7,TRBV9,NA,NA,TGTGCCAGCAGCGTAGCCCCGGGGGGCCAGGGATCCTACGAGCAGTACTTC,CASSVAPGGQGSYEQYF
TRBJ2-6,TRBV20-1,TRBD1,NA,TGCAGTGCTAGGCAGGGGGCCCTCTCTGGGGCCAACGTCCTGACTTTC,CSARQGALSGANVLTF
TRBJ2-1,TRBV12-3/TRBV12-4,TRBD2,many,TGTGCCAGCAGTTTATTATCAACTAGCGGGGCCTTTGTCTTC,CASSLLSTSGAFVF
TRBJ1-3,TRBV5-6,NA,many,TGTGCCAGCAGCTTAGAGAGCTCTGGAAACACCATATATTTT,CASSLESSGNTIYF
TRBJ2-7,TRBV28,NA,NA,TGTGCCAGCAGTATCTCTTCCAAGGGTATGACGCACGAGCAGTACTTC,CASSISSKGMTHEQYF
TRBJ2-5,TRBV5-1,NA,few,TGCGCCAGCAGCTTGAGGCGGGACGAGAAGACCCAGTACTTC,CASSLRRDEKTQYF
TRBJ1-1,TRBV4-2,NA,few,TGTGCCAGCAGCCAGGGAGGGGGTCGAAGAGGAGCTTTCTTT,CASSQGGGRRGAFF
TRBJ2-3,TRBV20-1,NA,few,TGCAGTGCTAGAGGTGCTAGCAGGGGGTATTTT,CSARGASRGYF
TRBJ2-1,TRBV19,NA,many,TGTGCCAGTAGTGAATCCTATGAGCAGTTCTTC,CASSESYEQFF
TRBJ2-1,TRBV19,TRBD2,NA,TGTGCCAGTAGTGTCAGCGGGACGTTCTACAATGAGCAGTTCTTC,CASSVSGTFYNEQFF
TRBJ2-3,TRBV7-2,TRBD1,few,TGTGCCAGCAGCTCCGGACAGGGGCCGTTGGTGCAGTATTTT,CASSSGQGPLVQYF
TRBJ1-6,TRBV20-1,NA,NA,TGCAGTGCAACCACGGCGGGCTTTAATTCACCCCTCCACTTT,CSATTAGFNSPLHF
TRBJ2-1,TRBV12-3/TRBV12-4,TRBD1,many,TGTGCCAGCAGCACGGGGACAGGGGGCGTGAATGAGCAGTTCTTC,CASSTGTGGVNEQFF
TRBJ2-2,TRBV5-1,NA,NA,TGCGCCAGCAGTGGGCAGGATGCCGGGGAGCTGTTTTTT,CASSGQDAGELFF
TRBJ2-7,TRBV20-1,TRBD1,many,TGCAGTGCTAGTTTGGGACAGCCCTACGAGCAGTACTTC,CSASLGQPYEQYF
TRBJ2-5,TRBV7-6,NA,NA,TGTGCCAGCAGCCAGGACAGAGGGGGGACCCAGTACTTC,CASSQDRGGTQYF
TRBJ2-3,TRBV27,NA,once,TGTGCCAGCAGCTCCAACCGGGGGGCATCAACAGATACGCAGTATTTT,CASSSNRGASTDTQYF
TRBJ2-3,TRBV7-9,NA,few,TGTGCCAGCAGCTTAGTTTCTGTCGCAGATACGCAGTATTTT,CASSLVSVADTQYF
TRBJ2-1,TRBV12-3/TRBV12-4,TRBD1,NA,TGTGCCAGCAGTTTAGGGACAGGGGTGAACAATGAGCAGTTCTTC,CASSLGTGVNNEQFF
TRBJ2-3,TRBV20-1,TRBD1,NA,TGCAGTGCTAGATACGGGACAGGGGGATCAACAGATACGCAGTATTTT,CSARYGTGGSTDTQYF
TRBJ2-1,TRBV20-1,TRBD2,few,TGCAGTGCTAGCGAAGGGGAGCGGGGGGACTACAATGAGCAGTTCTTC,CSASEGERGDYNEQFF
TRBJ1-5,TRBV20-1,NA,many,TGCAGTGCTAGACCAGGGACGTATAGCAATCAGCCCCAGCATTTT,CSARPGTYSNQPQHF
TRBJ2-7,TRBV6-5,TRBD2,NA,TGTGCCAGCAGTTACGAAGCGGGACGTCGGAACGAGCAGTACTTC,CASSYEAGRRNEQYF
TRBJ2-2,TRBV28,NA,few,TGTGCCAGCAGTTTGGGGGGCTATAACACCGGGGAGCTGTTTTTT,CASSLGGYNTGELFF
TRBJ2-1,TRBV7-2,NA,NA,TGTGCCAGCAGCCGTGGGGGGGGCCGAAACAATGAGCAGTTCTTC,CASSRGGGRNNEQFF
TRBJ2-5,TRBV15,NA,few,TGTGCCACCAGCAGAGCAGGGGGACTAGTCGGCCAGTACTTC,CATSRAGGLVGQYF
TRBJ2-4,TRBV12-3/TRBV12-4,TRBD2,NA,TGTGCCAGCAGTTTCCTAGCGGGCTTAGCCAAAAACATTCAGTACTTC,CASSFLAGLAKNIQYF